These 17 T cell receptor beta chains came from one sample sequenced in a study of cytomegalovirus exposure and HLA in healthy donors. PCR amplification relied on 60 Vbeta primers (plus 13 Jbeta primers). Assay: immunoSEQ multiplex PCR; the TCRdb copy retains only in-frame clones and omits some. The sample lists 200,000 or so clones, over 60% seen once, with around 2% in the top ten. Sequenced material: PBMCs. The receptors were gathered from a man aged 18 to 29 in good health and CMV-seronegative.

CDR3 loop: CASSQGHSTDYNEQFF. DNA for the CDR3: TGTGCCAGCAGCCAGGGACACTCGACAGATTACAATGAGCAGTTCTTC. The chain couples TRBV4-2 to TRBJ2-1; perhaps TRBD1 as D (6 bases). The V and J ends lost 3 bases and 4 bases respectively, with 16 bases between them. This CDR3 spans 16 amino acids. Per germline, CDR1 LGHNA and CDR2 YNFKEQ.

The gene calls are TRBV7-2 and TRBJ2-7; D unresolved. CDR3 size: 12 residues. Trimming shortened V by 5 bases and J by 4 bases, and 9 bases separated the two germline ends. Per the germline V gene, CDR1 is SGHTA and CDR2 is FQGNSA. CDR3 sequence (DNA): TGTGCCAGCAGCGCCTCGGGTTACGAGCAGTACTTC. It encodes CASSASGYEQYF.

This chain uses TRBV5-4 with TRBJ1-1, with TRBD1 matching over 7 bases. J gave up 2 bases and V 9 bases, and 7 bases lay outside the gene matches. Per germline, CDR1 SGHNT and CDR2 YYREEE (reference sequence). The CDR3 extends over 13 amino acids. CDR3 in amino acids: CATRQGLNTEAFF. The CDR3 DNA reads TGTGCCACCCGACAGGGCTTAAACACTGAAGCTTTCTTT.

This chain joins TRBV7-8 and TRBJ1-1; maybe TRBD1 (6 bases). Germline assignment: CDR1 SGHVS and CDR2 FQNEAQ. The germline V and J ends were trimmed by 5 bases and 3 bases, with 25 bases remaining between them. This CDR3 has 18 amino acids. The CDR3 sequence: CASSHGVGGALRDTEAFF. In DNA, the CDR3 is TGTGCCAGCAGCCATGGAGTTGGGGGGGCGCTTAGGGACACTGAAGCTTTCTTT.

The CDR3 reads CASSYSGRTYEQYF. CDR3 sequence (DNA): TGTGCCAGCAGCTATAGCGGGCGCACCTACGAGCAGTACTTC. The V gene is TRBV5-6, the J gene TRBJ2-7; 7 nucleotides line up with TRBD2. V was pared by 3 bases and J by 2 bases, with 5 bases of the junction left unmatched. CDR3 length equals 14 residues. Germline assignment: CDR1 SGHDT and CDR2 YYEEEE.

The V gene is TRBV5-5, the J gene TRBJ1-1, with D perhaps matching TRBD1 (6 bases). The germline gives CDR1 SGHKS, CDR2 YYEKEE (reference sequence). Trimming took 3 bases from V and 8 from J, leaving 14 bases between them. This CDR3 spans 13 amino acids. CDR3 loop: CASSSGQRPEAFF. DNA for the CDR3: TGTGCCAGCAGCTCCGGACAGAGGCCCGAAGCTTTCTTT.

The CDR3 region has the DNA TGTGCCAGCAGATCCGGGACAGTCGGTCGGGATGAGCAGTTCTTC. It encodes CASRSGTVGRDEQFF. V gene TRBV6-5 combines with J gene TRBJ2-1, with 7 bases lining up with TRBD1. The CDR3 contains 15 residues. V lost 6 bases to trimming and J lost 8 bases; unmatched junction nucleotides: 13. Germline CDR1 is MNHEY and CDR2 is SVGAGI.

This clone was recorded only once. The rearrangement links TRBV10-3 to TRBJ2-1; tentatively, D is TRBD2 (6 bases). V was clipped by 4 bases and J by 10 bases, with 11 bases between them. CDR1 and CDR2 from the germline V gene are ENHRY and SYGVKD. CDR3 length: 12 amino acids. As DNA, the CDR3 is TGTGCCATCAGTGTGGGGACTTTGGAGCAGTTCTTC. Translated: CAISVGTLEQFF.

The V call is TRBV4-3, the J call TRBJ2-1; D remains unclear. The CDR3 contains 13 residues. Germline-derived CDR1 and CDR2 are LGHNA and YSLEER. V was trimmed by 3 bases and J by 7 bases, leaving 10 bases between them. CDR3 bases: TGCGCCAGCAGCCAGAACCTATGGAATGAGCAGTTCTTC. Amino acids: CASSQNLWNEQFF.

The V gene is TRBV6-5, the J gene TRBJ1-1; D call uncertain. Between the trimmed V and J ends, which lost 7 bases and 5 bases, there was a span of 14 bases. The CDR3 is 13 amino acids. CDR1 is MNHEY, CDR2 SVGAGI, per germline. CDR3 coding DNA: TGTGCCAGCACCCGAATAACGGGGACTGAAGCTTTCTTT. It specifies CASTRITGTEAFF.

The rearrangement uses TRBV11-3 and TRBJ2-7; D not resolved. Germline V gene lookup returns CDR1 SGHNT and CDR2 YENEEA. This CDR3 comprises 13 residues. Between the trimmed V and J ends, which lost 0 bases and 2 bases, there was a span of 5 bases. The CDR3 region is CASSLDSAYEQYF. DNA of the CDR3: TGTGCCAGCAGCTTAGACAGCGCCTACGAGCAGTACTTC.

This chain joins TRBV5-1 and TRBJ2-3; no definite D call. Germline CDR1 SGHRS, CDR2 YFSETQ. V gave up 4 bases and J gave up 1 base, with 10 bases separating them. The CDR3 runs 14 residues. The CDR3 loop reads CASSPSAGTDTQYF. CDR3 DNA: TGCGCCAGCAGCCCCAGCGCGGGCACAGATACGCAGTATTTT. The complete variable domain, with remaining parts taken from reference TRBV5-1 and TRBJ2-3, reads KAGVTQTPRYLIKTRGQQVTLSCSPISGHRSVSWYQQTPGQGLQFLFEYFSETQRNKGNFPGRFSGRQFSNSRSEMNVSTLELGDSALYLCASSPSAGTDTQYFGPGTRLTVL.

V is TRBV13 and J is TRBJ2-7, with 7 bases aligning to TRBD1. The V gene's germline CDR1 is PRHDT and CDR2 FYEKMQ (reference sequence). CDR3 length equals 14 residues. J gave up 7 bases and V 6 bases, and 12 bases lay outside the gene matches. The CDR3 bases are TGTGCCAGCAGGGGACAGCGTGATAAGATAGAGCAGTACTTC. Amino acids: CASRGQRDKIEQYF.

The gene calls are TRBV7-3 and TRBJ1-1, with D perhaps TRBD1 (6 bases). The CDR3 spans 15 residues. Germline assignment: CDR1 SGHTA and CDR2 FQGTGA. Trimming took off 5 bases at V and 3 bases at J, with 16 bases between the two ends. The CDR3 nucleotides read TGTGCCAGCAGCGACCCGACAGGAGCTTACACTGAAGCTTTCTTT. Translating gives CASSDPTGAYTEAFF.

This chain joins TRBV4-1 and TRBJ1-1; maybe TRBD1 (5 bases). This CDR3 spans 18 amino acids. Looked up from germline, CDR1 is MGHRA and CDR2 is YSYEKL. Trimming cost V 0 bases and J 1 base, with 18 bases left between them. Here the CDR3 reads CASSQDRQGSWKNTEAFF. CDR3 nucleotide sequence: TGCGCCAGCAGCCAAGATCGTCAGGGATCTTGGAAGAACACTGAAGCTTTCTTT.

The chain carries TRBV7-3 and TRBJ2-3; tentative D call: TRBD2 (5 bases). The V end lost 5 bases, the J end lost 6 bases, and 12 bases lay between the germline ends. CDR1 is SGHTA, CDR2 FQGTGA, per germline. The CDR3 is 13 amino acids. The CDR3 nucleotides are TGTGCCAGCAGCCTTAGCGCAGCGGATACGCAGTATTTT. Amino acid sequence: CASSLSAADTQYF.

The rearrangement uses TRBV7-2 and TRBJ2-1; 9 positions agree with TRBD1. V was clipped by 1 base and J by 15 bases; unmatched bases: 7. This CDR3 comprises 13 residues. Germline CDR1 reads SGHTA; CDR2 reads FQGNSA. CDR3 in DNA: TGTGCCAGCAGCTTAGGGGGACAGGGACGACCGTTCTTC. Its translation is CASSLGGQGRPFF. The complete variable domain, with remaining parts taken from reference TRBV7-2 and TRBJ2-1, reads GAGVSQSPSNKVTEKGKDVELRCDPISGHTALYWYRQSLGQGLEFLIYFQGNSAPDKSGLPSDRFSAERTGGSVSTLTIQRTQQEDSAVYLCASSLGGQGRPFFGPGTRLTVL.